These 21 T cell receptor beta chains were all obtained from the same sample, sequenced in a study of CD8 T cells in ankylosing spondylitis. Findings and limits, study-wide: Among TCR beta sequences, a motif of fewer than 10 highly homologous variants appeared characteristic of ankylosing spondylitis blood.

TCRdb called the 5' RACE reads again in MiXCR, with one record for every CDR3 protein. The repertoire holds around 490,000 distinct CDR3 sequences, with about 5.2% as singletons. For these TCRs, the target antigens are not known. Material: blood, either unsorted or a sorted T cell fraction (not recorded which). These receptors originate from a male donor with ankylosing spondylitis.

This clonotype came up many times. The chain has TRBV7-9 and TRBJ2-3, with 10 positions matching TRBD2. The CDR3 covers 16 residues. Trimming took 5 bases from V and 3 from J; bases not matched to a gene: 8. Germline CDR1 reads SEHNR; CDR2 reads FQNEAQ (reference sequence). CDR3 DNA: TGTGCCAGCAGCCCTCTGCTAGCGGGAGTTACAGATACGCAGTATTTT. Protein sequence: CASSPLLAGVTDTQYF. The full variable domain, rest sourced from reference TRBV7-9 and TRBJ2-3, is DTGVSQNPRHKITKRGQNVTFRCDPISEHNRLYWYRQTLGQGPEFLTYFQNEAQLEKSRLLSDRFSAERPKGSFSTLEIQRTEQGDSAMYLCASSPLLAGVTDTQYFGPGTRLTVL.

At least ten counts were recorded for this clonotype. V is TRBV16 and J is TRBJ1-5, with 7 bases identical to TRBD1. CDR1 and CDR2 from the germline V gene are KGHSY and FQNENV. After removal of 2 bases from V and 3 bases from J, the junction contained 10 bases not matched to a gene. This CDR3 comprises 17 residues. The CDR3 DNA is TGTGCCAGCAGCCAACTGACAGGGTCCCAACTCAATCAGCCCCAGCATTTT. Translated: CASSQLTGSQLNQPQHF.

Ten or more counts support this clonotype. The chain carries TRBV5-1 and TRBJ2-5; D remains ambiguous. V was trimmed by 0 bases and J by 3 bases, leaving 12 bases between them. CDR1 is SGHRS, CDR2 YFSETQ, per germline. CDR3 length: 15 amino acids. This CDR3 reads CASSLGVAREETQYF. In nucleotides, the CDR3 is TGCGCCAGCAGCTTGGGGGTCGCAAGGGAAGAGACCCAGTACTTC.

This clonotype was found a few times. This sequence joins TRBV20-1 and TRBJ2-5; 7 nucleotides line up with TRBD2. CDR3 length: 13 residues. V gave up 5 bases and J gave up 5 bases; unmatched junction bases: 8. Germline CDR1 is DFQATT and CDR2 is SNEGSKA (reference sequence). CDR3 DNA sequence: TGCAGTGCTTTGGGAGGGTCCTGGGAGACCCAGTACTTC. It yields the protein CSALGGSWETQYF.

This clonotype was seen a handful of times. The V gene is TRBV2, the J gene TRBJ2-2; a possible D gene is TRBD2 (5 bases). Trimming cost V 8 bases and J 5 bases, with 21 bases left between them. The CDR3 is 16 residues long. Germline V gives CDR1 SNHLY, CDR2 FYNNEI. The DNA for the CDR3 is TGTGCCAGCGCACCTAACGGCGGGTTCGGAACCGGGGAGCTGTTTTTT. Its protein is CASAPNGGFGTGELFF.

The chain carries TRBV20-1 and TRBJ2-3, with 9 bases aligning to TRBD1. This CDR3 region has 13 residues. V shed 6 bases and J 8 bases; nucleotides not matched to a gene: 9. CDR1 is DFQATT and CDR2 is SNEGSKA in the germline V gene (reference sequence). In nucleotides, the CDR3 is TGCAGTGCAAGCTACAGGGGGCAGGGTACGCAGTATTTT. Translated: CSASYRGQGTQYF.

This clonotype was found many times. The V call is TRBV28, the J call TRBJ1-2, with D possibly being TRBD1 (5 bases). Germline CDR1 reads MDHEN; CDR2 reads SYDVKM. The CDR3 runs to 14 residues. The V end lost 7 bases, the J end lost 8 bases, and 20 bases lay between the germline ends. This CDR3 is CASTKEEGLRGYTF. CDR3 sequence (DNA): TGTGCCAGCACTAAAGAGGAGGGGTTGAGGGGCTACACCTTC.

This clonotype showed up many times. CDR3 in amino acids: CASSRGGDEQFF. Here the CDR3 DNA reads TGTGCCAGCAGCCGGGGAGGGGATGAGCAGTTCTTC. The gene calls are TRBV10-3 and TRBJ2-1, with 7 bases lining up with TRBD2. This CDR3 has 12 amino acids. The ends lost 10 bases at V and 8 bases at J; junction bases unmatched: 8. CDR1 ENHRY and CDR2 SYGVKD come from the germline V gene.

This clonotype was counted many times. J is TRBJ1-5 and V is TRBV6-2 or TRBV6-3; D remains unclear. There are 14 residues in the CDR3. CDR1 MNHEY and CDR2 SVGEGT come from the germline V gene. Trimming left V 6 bases short and J 0 bases short, with 9 bases between. As DNA, the CDR3 is TGTGCCAGCAGAAACTATTATAGCAATCAGCCCCAGCATTTT. Translating it yields CASRNYYSNQPQHF.

The J gene is TRBJ1-2, the V gene TRBV6-1, with 7 positions matching TRBD1. CDR1 and CDR2 (germline): MNHNS, SASEGT. The CDR3 contains 13 residues. Germline trimming cut 7 bases from V and 2 bases from J; bases unmatched to any gene: 4. CDR3 protein: CASTQGGNYGYTF. CDR3 in DNA: TGTGCCAGCACCCAGGGGGGGAACTATGGCTACACCTTC.

This clonotype was counted at least ten times. The chain employs TRBV3-1 and TRBJ1-2; 11 positions agree with TRBD1. Per the germline V gene, CDR1 is LGHDT and CDR2 is YNNKEL (reference sequence). The trim removed 2 bases at V and 6 bases at J, leaving 5 bases unmatched. The CDR3 extends over 15 amino acids. Written as DNA, the CDR3 is TGTGCCAGCAGCCAACTGGACAGGGGGCCTGATGGCTACACCTTC. It is translated as CASSQLDRGPDGYTF.

The rearrangement joins TRBV27 to TRBJ2-5; 9 bases map to TRBD2. The CDR3 runs 14 residues. Trimming at V came to 2 bases and at J to 5 bases, leaving 3 bases not matched to a gene. CDR1 is MNHEY, CDR2 SMNVEV, per germline (reference sequence). CDR3: CASSLRGRDETQYF. CDR3 coding DNA: TGTGCCAGCAGTTTACGCGGGAGGGACGAGACCCAGTACTTC.

This clonotype was seen many times. The chain recombines TRBV7-2 with TRBJ1-2; D ambiguous. CDR1 is SGHTA and CDR2 is FQGNSA in the germline V gene. V was pared by 5 bases and J by 1 base, with 14 bases between. The CDR3 is made up of 15 amino acids. The CDR3 DNA follows: TGTGCCAGCAGCCTCACAAGAACTTATAACTATGGCTACACCTTC. It codes for CASSLTRTYNYGYTF.

This clonotype was seen ten or more times. The gene calls are TRBV5-6 and TRBJ1-5, with D possibly matching TRBD1 (5 bases). This CDR3 has 14 residues. With 3 bases removed from V and 5 bases from J, the gap between germline ends came to 12 bases. Germline CDR1 reads SGHDT; CDR2 reads YYEEEE. CDR3 protein: CASSSWGRHQPQHF. The CDR3 DNA sequence: TGTGCCAGCAGCTCCTGGGGGAGGCATCAGCCCCAGCATTTT.

This clonotype was picked up many times. V and J are TRBV15 and TRBJ2-7; D gene unclear. The CDR3 covers 13 residues. V was pared by 4 bases and J by 5 bases, with 12 bases between. CDR1 and CDR2 (germline): LNHNV, YYDKDF (reference sequence). CDR3 residues: CATSMRRYDEQYF. CDR3 DNA sequence: TGTGCCACCAGCATGCGCCGGTACGACGAGCAGTACTTC. The entire variable domain, with the rest obtained from reference TRBV15 and TRBJ2-7, is as follows: DAMVIQNPRYQVTQFGKPVTLSCSQTLNHNVMYWYQQKSSQAPKLLFHYYDKDFNNEADTPDNFQSRRPNTSFCFLDIRSPGLGDTAMYLCATSMRRYDEQYFGPGTRLTVT.

This clonotype turned up a few times. J is TRBJ2-7 and V is TRBV9, with a possible D match to TRBD2 (6 bases). The CDR3 runs to 14 residues. The V end lost 0 bases, the J end lost 2 bases, and 9 bases lay between the germline ends. In germline, CDR1 is SGDLS, CDR2 YYNGEE. The CDR3 spells CASSVVAETYEQYF. The CDR3 coding sequence is TGTGCCAGCAGCGTAGTAGCGGAGACCTACGAGCAGTACTTC. Combining the CDR3 with reference TRBV9 and TRBJ2-7 gives the whole variable domain DSGVTQTPKHLITATGQRVTLRCSPRSGDLSVYWYQQSLDQGLQFLIQYYNGEERAKGNILERFSAQQFPDLHSELNLSSLELGDSALYFCASSVVAETYEQYFGPGTRLTVT.

This clonotype has a count of ten or more. The chain joins TRBV6-1 to TRBJ2-2; perhaps TRBD1 as D (6 bases). Trimming pared 6 bases from V and 3 bases from J, leaving 14 bases between. Germline V gene data show CDR1 as MNHNS and CDR2 as SASEGT. The CDR3 loop spans 15 amino acids. As DNA, the CDR3 is TGTGCCAGCAGGCACCGGGACACTTACACCGGGGAGCTGTTTTTT. It codes for CASRHRDTYTGELFF.

This clonotype was counted ten times or more. The V call is TRBV4-3, the J call TRBJ2-3, with 9 nucleotides matching TRBD2. The length of the CDR3 is 17 residues. Unmatched junction bases numbered 6, after V lost 0 bases and J lost 2 bases. Germline CDR1 and CDR2: LGHNA and YSLEER. The CDR3 is CASSQDSIAGVTDTQYF. The DNA of the CDR3 is TGCGCCAGCAGCCAAGATTCGATAGCGGGGGTCACAGATACGCAGTATTTT.

V usage is TRBV5-6 and J usage is TRBJ1-3; no firm D call. Looked up from germline, CDR1 is SGHDT and CDR2 is YYEEEE. V was pared by 2 bases and J by 0 bases, with 9 bases between. The CDR3 is made up of 15 amino acids. DNA of the CDR3: TGTGCCAGCAGCTTCACGCTGGGCTCTGGAAACACCATATATTTT. Encoded protein: CASSFTLGSGNTIYF. Full variable domain (missing parts from reference TRBV5-6 and TRBJ1-3): DAGVTQSPTHLIKTRGQQVTLRCSPKSGHDTVSWYQQALGQGPQFIFQYYEEEERQRGNFPDRFSGHQFPNYSSELNVNALLLGDSALYLCASSFTLGSGNTIYFGEGSWLTVV.

The table lists this clonotype with many counts. CDR3 in amino acids: CASSGTGSQDTQYF. In DNA form, the CDR3 reads TGTGCCAGCAGTGGGACAGGGAGTCAAGATACGCAGTATTTT. This chain connects TRBV5-5 to TRBJ2-3; 9 bases are a match to TRBD1. J was trimmed by 5 bases and V by 5 bases; bases with no gene match: 6. Germline V gives CDR1 SGHKS, CDR2 YYEKEE (reference sequence). The CDR3 contains 14 residues.

The chain carries TRBV6-5 and TRBJ1-2; possible D gene TRBD1, 5 bases. The CDR3 is made up of 14 amino acids. Per the germline V gene, CDR1 is MNHEY and CDR2 is SVGAGI. Trimming pared 6 bases from V and 2 bases from J, leaving 13 bases between. CDR3 in DNA: TGTGCCAGCAGCTACGGGGGTAACAACTATGGCTACACCTTC. Protein sequence: CASSYGGNNYGYTF.